This T cell receptor beta chain was identified in a study of blood T cell repertoires in COVID-19. Study-wide context: Sites across the United States, Italy and Spain contributed samples from acute and convalescent COVID-19. Nucleic acid was either cDNA or gDNA, and it came from T cells, B-cell-depleted T cells, or PBMCs.

Germline CDR1 and CDR2: ENHRY and SYGVKD. The CDR3 loop spans 13 amino acids. Trimming pared 0 bases from V and 6 bases from J, leaving 6 bases between. The sample holds a few counts of this clone. The same CDR3 arises from other DNA sequences in this sample as well. In the original processing: Amplification of reference gene primers was used by the study to estimate nucleated cell counts. TCRdb's copy holds only in-frame clones and misses some; the assay was immunoSEQ multiplex PCR. Clone size and V and J calls were adopted from that table, with D and trimming inferred from the DNA. This sample yields fewer than 85,000 clones, of which approximately 85% are seen a single time; approximately 5.5% belongs to the top ten.

The chain has TRBV10-3 and TRBJ1-5; D call uncertain. The sample taken for sequencing was peripheral blood. The clonotype comes from a man older than 75 with acute or convalescent COVID-19. CDR3 in DNA: TGTGCCATCAGTGAGTCGAGAGGTCAGCCCCAGCATTTT. This translates into CAISESRGQPQHF.